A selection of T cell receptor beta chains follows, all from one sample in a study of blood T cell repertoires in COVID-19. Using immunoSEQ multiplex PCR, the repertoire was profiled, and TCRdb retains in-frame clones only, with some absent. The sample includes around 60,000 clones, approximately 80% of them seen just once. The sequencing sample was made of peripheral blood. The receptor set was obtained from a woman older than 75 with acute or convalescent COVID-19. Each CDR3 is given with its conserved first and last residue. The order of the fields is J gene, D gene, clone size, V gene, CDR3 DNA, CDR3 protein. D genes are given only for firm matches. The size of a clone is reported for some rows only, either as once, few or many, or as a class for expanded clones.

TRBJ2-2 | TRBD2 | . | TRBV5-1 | TGCGCCAGCAGCTCGCCGGGACTAGCGGGGGAGGGGGAGCTGTTTTTT | CASSSPGLAGEGELFF
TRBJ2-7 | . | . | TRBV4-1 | TGCGCCAGCAGCCATCTCTCCTACGAGCAGTACTTC | CASSHLSYEQYF
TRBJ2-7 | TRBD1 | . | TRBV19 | TGTGCCAGTAGTGTACCGGGACAGGGGTACGAGCAGTACTTC | CASSVPGQGYEQYF
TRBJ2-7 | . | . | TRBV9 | TGTGCCACCGTCACAGGGTTTGGGTACGAGCAGTACTTC | CATVTGFGYEQYF
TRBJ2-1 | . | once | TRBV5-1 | TGCGCCAGCAGAGAGGGGGGGATAAACTCCTACAATGAGCAGTTCTTC | CASREGGINSYNEQFF
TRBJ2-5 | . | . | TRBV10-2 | TGCGCCAGCAGTGAGGCGCAGGTTCAGTACTTC | CASSEAQVQYF
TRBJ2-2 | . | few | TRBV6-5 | TGTGCCAGCAGTTACCCAAACGGGGAGCTGTTTTTT | CASSYPNGELFF
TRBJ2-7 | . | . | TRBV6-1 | TGTGCCAGCAGTGAGAAGGGGCGCTCCTACGAGCAGTACTTC | CASSEKGRSYEQYF
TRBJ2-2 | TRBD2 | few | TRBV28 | TGTGCCAGCAGTTTATGGGCGGGAGCGTACACCGGGGAGCTGTTTTTT | CASSLWAGAYTGELFF
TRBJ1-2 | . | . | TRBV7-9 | TGTGCCGGGAGAAACGGGGGTGGAGGCTACACCTTC | CAGRNGGGGYTF
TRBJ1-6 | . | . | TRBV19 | TGTGCCAGTAGTGGACAGATAAACAATTCACCCCTCCACTTT | CASSGQINNSPLHF
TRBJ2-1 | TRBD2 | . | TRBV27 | TGTGCCAGCAGTGCCCGGACTAGGAATGGGAATGAGCAGTTCTTC | CASSARTRNGNEQFF
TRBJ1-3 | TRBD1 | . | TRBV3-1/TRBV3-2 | TGTGCCAGTGGGACAGGGCCTGGAAACACCATATATTTT | CASGTGPGNTIYF
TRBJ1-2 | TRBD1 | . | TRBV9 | TGTGCCAGCAAGGGACAGGGTTACTATGGCTACACCTTC | CASKGQGYYGYTF
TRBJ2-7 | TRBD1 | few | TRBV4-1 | TGCGCCAGCAGTTATAACAGGGGGAACTCCTACGAGCAGTACTTC | CASSYNRGNSYEQYF
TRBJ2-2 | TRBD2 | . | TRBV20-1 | TGCAGTGCTAGTCCTAGCGGGGGGGTCAACACCGGGGAGCTGTTTTTT | CSASPSGGVNTGELFF